These T cell receptor beta chains were read from a single sample in a study of molecular identifiers for immune sequencing clone quantification. Via MiXCR, TCRdb re-called the PCR reads, giving one row per CDR3 protein. The sample lists about 320,000 distinct CDR3 sequences, about a quarter occurring once. The sample was naive CD8+ T cells from blood, with Jurkat cell RNA spiked in. These TCRs come from a human donor in good health. Some libraries in this study had Jurkat cell RNA spiked in. Both conserved end residues are part of each CDR3. The D gene is left open where the match is weak. Clone size is stated in some rows and not others, as once, few, many or a class when expanded.

>.|TRBV6-5|many|TRBJ1-2|14
TGTGCCAGCAGTTTCCCTGGAGGGAAGGATGGCTACACCTTC
CASSFPGGKDGYTF
>TRBD2|TRBV27|.|TRBJ2-3|16
TGTGCCAGCAGTCTAGACAGAAGGGGAGGGGCAGCTACGCAGTATTTT
CASSLDRRGGAATQYF
>.|TRBV2|.|TRBJ1-2|15
TGTGCCAGCAGTGGGTGGGATCCCCCTAACTATGGCTACACCTTC
CASSGWDPPNYGYTF
>.|TRBV28|many|TRBJ1-1|13
TGTGCCAGCAGTTTGGGGCCAAGGACTGAAGCTTTCTTT
CASSLGPRTEAFF
>TRBD2|TRBV30|few|TRBJ2-1|13
TGTGCCTGGGACTCTAGCGGAGACAATGAGCAGTTCTTC
CAWDSSGDNEQFF
>.|TRBV11-2|few|TRBJ2-1|17
TGTGCCAGCAGAACCCGGGCCGCAGGCGCGGGGTCCAATGAGCAGTTCTTC
CASRTRAAGAGSNEQFF
>.|TRBV6-1|.|TRBJ2-7|13
TGTGCCAGCAGTGAAAACGGAGCCTACGAGCAGTACTTC
CASSENGAYEQYF
>.|TRBV4-3|.|TRBJ2-1|16
TGCGCCAGCAGCCAAGATAAGGGGAGCTCCTACAATGAGCAGTTCTTC
CASSQDKGSSYNEQFF
>.|TRBV28|.|TRBJ2-7|12
TGTGCCAGCAGTTCCGCCGGAGGCGGCCCCTACTTC
CASSSAGGGPYF
>.|TRBV4-3|many|TRBJ1-1|13
TGCGCCAGCAGCCAGTTCGTTATCGCTGAAGCTTTCTTT
CASSQFVIAEAFF
>.|TRBV7-2|.|TRBJ2-3|15
TGTGCCCGCCGCTCTGGGCCAGCAGGTACAGATACGCAGTATTTT
CARRSGPAGTDTQYF
>.|TRBV5-7|many|TRBJ1-5|13
TGTGCCAGCAGTGAGAAGGGACAACAGCCCCAGCATTTT
CASSEKGQQPQHF
>TRBD1|TRBV6-6|.|TRBJ1-2|15
TGTGCCAGCAGTGTGACAGGGGGCATGGACTATGGCTACACCTTC
CASSVTGGMDYGYTF
>.|TRBV5-1|many|TRBJ2-7|17
TGCGCCAGCAGCCCGGGACTCCTGAACGAACTATCCTACGAGCAGTACTTC
CASSPGLLNELSYEQYF
>TRBD1|TRBV19|few|TRBJ2-3|13
TGTGCCACCCGACAGGGGAATACAGATACGCAGTATTTT
CATRQGNTDTQYF
>TRBD1|TRBV11-2|.|TRBJ1-1|14
TGTGCCAGCAGCGTACAGGGGATGAACACTGAAGCTTTCTTT
CASSVQGMNTEAFF
>.|TRBV6-2/TRBV6-3|.|TRBJ2-5|17
TGTGTCAGCAGTTACGATCCAATCCAGGGTCGGGAAGAGACCCAGTACTTC
CVSSYDPIQGREETQYF
>TRBD1|TRBV27|few|TRBJ1-1|13
TGTGCCAGCAGACGGGACAGGGACACTGAAGCTTTCTTT
CASRRDRDTEAFF
>TRBD1|TRBV5-1|many|TRBJ1-2|14
TGCGCCAGCAGCTTGGGACAGGGGGCAGATGGCTACACCTTC
CASSLGQGADGYTF
>TRBD1|TRBV28|many|TRBJ1-5|15
TGTGCCAGCAGTTTCCGGGACAGGGGGCTTCAGCCCCAGCATTTT
CASSFRDRGLQPQHF